These T cell receptor beta chains were read from a single sample in a study of OX40 agonist ivuxolimab in advanced cancers. The method was immunoSEQ multiplex PCR; TCRdb's version includes in-frame clones alone and lacks a portion of them. The sample includes about 40,000 clones, around nine tenths of them seen just once. The source was CD4+ or CD8+ T cells sorted from blood, collected in a trial of the OX40 agonist ivuxolimab. Receptor source: an adult with an advanced solid tumor such as melanoma, head and neck, liver or kidney cancer. Both conserved end residues are part of each CDR3. Each record gives: J gene, clone size, V gene, D gene, CDR3 DNA, CDR3 protein. D genes are given only for firm matches. Some rows mark clone size as missing; the rest say once, few, many or name a class of expanded clone.

J: TRBJ2-2; size: NA; V: TRBV29-1; D: NA; DNA: TGCAGCGTTGAATCTAGTGGGGGGATCAACACCGGGGAGCTGTTTTTT; CDR3: CSVESSGGINTGELFF
J: TRBJ2-7; size: NA; V: TRBV28; D: NA; DNA: TGTGCCAGCAGTTTAGGTTTTGAGACCTCCGGCGAGCAGTACTTC; CDR3: CASSLGFETSGEQYF
J: TRBJ2-5; size: NA; V: TRBV2; D: NA; DNA: TGTGCCAGCAGTGAAGCTAGGGGGTCCTGGGAGACCCAGTACTTC; CDR3: CASSEARGSWETQYF
J: TRBJ1-1; size: NA; V: TRBV4-2; D: NA; DNA: TGTGCCAGCAGCCAAGAACAAGTCATGGGGTTGAACACTGAAGCTTTCTTT; CDR3: CASSQEQVMGLNTEAFF
J: TRBJ2-2; size: NA; V: TRBV5-1; D: NA; DNA: TGCGCCAGCAGCTTGGGTCCTTGGACGGCTAACACCGGGGAGCTGTTTTTT; CDR3: CASSLGPWTANTGELFF
J: TRBJ2-1; size: NA; V: TRBV11-2; D: NA; DNA: TGTGCCAGCAGCTTAGGGGTTAATGAGCAGTTCTTC; CDR3: CASSLGVNEQFF
J: TRBJ1-1; size: NA; V: TRBV29-1; D: NA; DNA: TGCAGCGTTGCTATGGATCATAGAGAAGCTTTCTTT; CDR3: CSVAMDHREAFF
J: TRBJ2-5; size: NA; V: TRBV7-6; D: NA; DNA: TGTGCCAGCACCCCTCTGTTGTCTGACCAAGAGACCCAGTACTTC; CDR3: CASTPLLSDQETQYF
J: TRBJ1-4; size: NA; V: TRBV19; D: NA; DNA: TGTGCCAGTTCCCGGAGGTCTACTAATGAAAAACTGTTTTTT; CDR3: CASSRRSTNEKLFF
J: TRBJ2-1; size: once; V: TRBV11-2; D: NA; DNA: TGTGCCAGCAGCTTGGAACCCGGACAGTCAACCTACAATGAGCAGTTCTTC; CDR3: CASSLEPGQSTYNEQFF
J: TRBJ2-1; size: NA; V: TRBV9; D: NA; DNA: TGTGCCAGCAGCGTAGACTCTTCCTACAATGAGCAGTTCTTC; CDR3: CASSVDSSYNEQFF
J: TRBJ2-5; size: medium-sized; V: TRBV6-1; D: NA; DNA: TGTGCCAGCAGTGGGATGGGGTCCCCACAAGAGACCCAGTACTTC; CDR3: CASSGMGSPQETQYF
J: TRBJ2-7; size: NA; V: TRBV27; D: NA; DNA: TGTGCCAGCAGTTTATGGCAGTCATCCTACGAGCAGTACTTC; CDR3: CASSLWQSSYEQYF
J: TRBJ1-1; size: NA; V: TRBV6-5; D: NA; DNA: TGTGCCAGCAGTTACTCGGGAGAGGACACTGAAGCTTTCTTT; CDR3: CASSYSGEDTEAFF
J: TRBJ1-2; size: NA; V: TRBV29-1; D: NA; DNA: TGCAGCATACCGGACCGCCCCCCTTATGGCTACACCTTC; CDR3: CSIPDRPPYGYTF
J: TRBJ1-1; size: NA; V: TRBV2; D: NA; DNA: TGTGCCAGCACCTACCGGGACGGGGACACTGAAGCTTTCTTT; CDR3: CASTYRDGDTEAFF
J: TRBJ1-1; size: NA; V: TRBV19; D: NA; DNA: TGTGCCAGTAGTATGGGGTCGAACACTGAAGCTTTCTTT; CDR3: CASSMGSNTEAFF
J: TRBJ1-1; size: NA; V: TRBV5-5; D: NA; DNA: TGTGCCAGCAGCTTGGGGGACGGCTACACTGAAGCTTTCTTT; CDR3: CASSLGDGYTEAFF
J: TRBJ1-3; size: NA; V: TRBV5-6; D: NA; DNA: TGTGCCAGCAGCCCACGGGGGGCTGGAAACACCATATATTTT; CDR3: CASSPRGAGNTIYF
J: TRBJ1-5; size: once; V: TRBV19; D: NA; DNA: TGTGCCAGTAGTGCGCCTGGGACGGCTCATCAGCCCCAGCATTTT; CDR3: CASSAPGTAHQPQHF
J: TRBJ1-2; size: NA; V: TRBV29-1; D: NA; DNA: TGCAGCGTTGGGGCCCCCCAAACGGTGAAAGGCTACACCTTC; CDR3: CSVGAPQTVKGYTF
J: TRBJ1-2; size: NA; V: TRBV6-1; D: TRBD1; DNA: TGTGCCAGCAGTACGACAGGGGCTGAGATCTTC; CDR3: CASSTTGAEIF
J: TRBJ1-5; size: NA; V: TRBV28; D: TRBD1; DNA: TGTGCCAGCAGTACACTCAGGGGGGCACAGCCCCAGCATTTT; CDR3: CASSTLRGAQPQHF
J: TRBJ1-5; size: once; V: TRBV28; D: NA; DNA: TGTGCCAGCAATACTCCCTATAGGCGCAATCAGCCCCAGCATTTT; CDR3: CASNTPYRRNQPQHF
J: TRBJ1-1; size: NA; V: TRBV7-9; D: NA; DNA: TGTGCCAGCAGCTTAATCCCCCCGAAAGCTTTCTTT; CDR3: CASSLIPPKAFF
J: TRBJ1-2; size: NA; V: TRBV25-1; D: TRBD1; DNA: TGTGCCAGCAGTGACGGGACAGGGGGAGTCTATGGCTACACCTTC; CDR3: CASSDGTGGVYGYTF
J: TRBJ2-7; size: NA; V: TRBV4-1; D: TRBD2; DNA: TGCGCCAGCAGCGAGAGCGGGGGCCTATACGAGCAGTACTTC; CDR3: CASSESGGLYEQYF
J: TRBJ1-5; size: NA; V: TRBV4-1; D: TRBD1; DNA: TGCGCCAGCAGCCATGGAGGGGGCCATAGCAATCAGCCCCAGCATTTT; CDR3: CASSHGGGHSNQPQHF
J: TRBJ1-2; size: NA; V: TRBV6-5; D: TRBD1; DNA: TGTGCCAGCAGAGGGACAGGGGGCGTCCCCTATGGCTACACCTTC; CDR3: CASRGTGGVPYGYTF
J: TRBJ2-3; size: NA; V: TRBV6-5; D: NA; DNA: TGTGCCAGCAGCCCCGGAGGCACAGATACGCAGTATTTT; CDR3: CASSPGGTDTQYF
J: TRBJ1-6; size: NA; V: TRBV4-2; D: TRBD1; DNA: TGTGCCAGCAGCCAAGATACCCCGACAGGGAGCTCCTATAATTCACCCCTCCACTTT; CDR3: CASSQDTPTGSSYNSPLHF
J: TRBJ2-2; size: few; V: TRBV5-4; D: NA; DNA: TGTGCCAGCAGCTTGAGAGGGGCCCACTCTACCGGGGAGCTGTTTTTT; CDR3: CASSLRGAHSTGELFF
J: TRBJ2-5; size: NA; V: TRBV7-6; D: NA; DNA: TGTGCCAGCAGCCCTCCTACTAGTGGGACATTTGGGACCCAGTACTTC; CDR3: CASSPPTSGTFGTQYF
J: TRBJ1-2; size: NA; V: TRBV28; D: TRBD1; DNA: TGTGCCAGCAGTAGGGACAGCTATGGCTACACCTTC; CDR3: CASSRDSYGYTF
J: TRBJ2-7; size: NA; V: TRBV5-1; D: TRBD1; DNA: TGCGCCAGCAGCTTGCGGGAGGACAGGGGAAGTTTCTACGAGCAGTACTTC; CDR3: CASSLREDRGSFYEQYF
J: TRBJ1-2; size: NA; V: TRBV6-1; D: NA; DNA: TGTGCCAGCAGTGAAGGGTCAGGGGCGTATCGTGGCTACACCTTC; CDR3: CASSEGSGAYRGYTF
J: TRBJ2-7; size: NA; V: TRBV5-1; D: NA; DNA: TGCGCCAGCAGCTTGTTCCCCTACGAGCAGTACTTC; CDR3: CASSLFPYEQYF
J: TRBJ2-3; size: NA; V: TRBV2; D: NA; DNA: TGTGCCAGCAAGGTCGCAGATACGCAGTATTTT; CDR3: CASKVADTQYF
J: TRBJ1-5; size: NA; V: TRBV4-1; D: TRBD1; DNA: TGCGCCAGCAGCTCCGGGACAGCTAACAATCAGCCCCAGCATTTT; CDR3: CASSSGTANNQPQHF
J: TRBJ2-7; size: NA; V: TRBV27; D: TRBD2; DNA: TGTGCCAGCAGTTTATCGGGACTAGCGGGGAGCTCCTACGAGCAGTACTTC; CDR3: CASSLSGLAGSSYEQYF
J: TRBJ1-5; size: few; V: TRBV19; D: NA; DNA: TGTGCCAGTAGTATCTATCATGACCCTTTACAGAGCCATCAGCCCCAGCATTTT; CDR3: CASSIYHDPLQSHQPQHF
J: TRBJ1-6; size: NA; V: TRBV5-6; D: NA; DNA: TGTGCCAGCAGCTTGGTGACAGCTAATTCACCCCTCCACTTT; CDR3: CASSLVTANSPLHF
J: TRBJ2-5; size: NA; V: TRBV4-1; D: NA; DNA: TGCGCCAGCAGCCACCGTGGGGGGGCCCTGGAGACCCAGTACTTC; CDR3: CASSHRGGALETQYF
J: TRBJ1-4; size: NA; V: TRBV16; D: TRBD1; DNA: TGTGCCAGCAGCCCAGGGGGCTTGGGAGAAAAACTGTTTTTT; CDR3: CASSPGGLGEKLFF
J: TRBJ2-5; size: NA; V: TRBV5-5; D: NA; DNA: TGTGCCAGCGCCCACAGAGAGACCCAGTACTTC; CDR3: CASAHRETQYF
J: TRBJ2-7; size: NA; V: TRBV10-3; D: NA; DNA: TGTGCCATCAGTGATTCGTACGAGCAGTACTTC; CDR3: CAISDSYEQYF
J: TRBJ2-7; size: NA; V: TRBV6-1; D: NA; DNA: TGTGCCAGCGCCCGACAGTCGGGGGAGTCCTACGAGCAGTACTTC; CDR3: CASARQSGESYEQYF
J: TRBJ2-3; size: NA; V: TRBV7-9; D: TRBD2; DNA: TGTGCCAGCAGCTCGGGACTAGCGGGACGCACAGATACGCAGTATTTT; CDR3: CASSSGLAGRTDTQYF
J: TRBJ2-7; size: NA; V: TRBV6-1; D: TRBD1; DNA: TGTGCCAGCAGTGAAGGGCCCGGACAGGACTCCTACGAGCAGTACTTC; CDR3: CASSEGPGQDSYEQYF
J: TRBJ1-2; size: NA; V: TRBV19; D: TRBD1; DNA: TGTGCCAGTAGTCCTCGACAGGGGTTTATCTATGGCTACACCTTC; CDR3: CASSPRQGFIYGYTF
J: TRBJ1-2; size: NA; V: TRBV6-1; D: NA; DNA: TGTGCCAGCAGTGAAGCCCCGGGGGTCTCCTACACCTTC; CDR3: CASSEAPGVSYTF
J: TRBJ1-1; size: NA; V: TRBV9; D: TRBD1; DNA: TGTGCCAGCAGCGGATATGGACAGGGGAACACTGAAGCTTTCTTT; CDR3: CASSGYGQGNTEAFF
J: TRBJ1-1; size: NA; V: TRBV4-2; D: NA; DNA: TGTGCCAGCAGCCTAAGTCTTCACACTGAAGCTTTCTTT; CDR3: CASSLSLHTEAFF
J: TRBJ2-5; size: few; V: TRBV15; D: TRBD2; DNA: TGTGCCACCAGCAAAGATCTAGCGGGGGGGCCTCGGAAGACCCAGTACTTC; CDR3: CATSKDLAGGPRKTQYF
J: TRBJ2-1; size: once; V: TRBV6-4; D: NA; DNA: TGTGCCAGCAGTGGGGGGGGCCAGCAGTTCTTC; CDR3: CASSGGGQQFF
J: TRBJ2-7; size: NA; V: TRBV9; D: TRBD1; DNA: TGTGCCAGCAGCGTAGGACAGGGGACCTACGAGCAGTACTTC; CDR3: CASSVGQGTYEQYF
J: TRBJ2-2; size: once; V: TRBV6-1; D: NA; DNA: TGTGCCAGCAGAGAGTGGGGTAATTTTTCCGGGGAGCTGTTTTTT; CDR3: CASREWGNFSGELFF
J: TRBJ2-2; size: NA; V: TRBV10-3; D: TRBD2; DNA: TGTGCCATCAGTGAACCCCTAAGCGGGGGCCCTTCCGGGGAGCTGTTTTTT; CDR3: CAISEPLSGGPSGELFF
J: TRBJ2-7; size: NA; V: TRBV11-2; D: NA; DNA: TGTGCCAGCAGCTTAGGCAGCAACCCAAGCTACGAGCAGTACTTC; CDR3: CASSLGSNPSYEQYF